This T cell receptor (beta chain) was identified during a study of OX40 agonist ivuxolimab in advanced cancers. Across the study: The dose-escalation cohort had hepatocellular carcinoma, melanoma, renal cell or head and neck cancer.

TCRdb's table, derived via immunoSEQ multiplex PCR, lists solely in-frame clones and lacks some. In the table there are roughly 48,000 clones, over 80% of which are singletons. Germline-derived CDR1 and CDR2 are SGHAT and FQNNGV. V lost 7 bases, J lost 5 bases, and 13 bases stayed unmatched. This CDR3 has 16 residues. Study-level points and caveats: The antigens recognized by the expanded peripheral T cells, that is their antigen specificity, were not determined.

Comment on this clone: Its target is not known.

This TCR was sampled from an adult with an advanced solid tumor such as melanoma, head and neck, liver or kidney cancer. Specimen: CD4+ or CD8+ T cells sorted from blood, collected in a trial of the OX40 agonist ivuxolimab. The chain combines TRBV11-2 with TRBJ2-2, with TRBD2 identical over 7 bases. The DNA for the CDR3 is TGTGCCAGCACCCCACTGGGAGGGGTAAGAACCGGGGAGCTGTTTTTT. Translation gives CASTPLGGVRTGELFF.